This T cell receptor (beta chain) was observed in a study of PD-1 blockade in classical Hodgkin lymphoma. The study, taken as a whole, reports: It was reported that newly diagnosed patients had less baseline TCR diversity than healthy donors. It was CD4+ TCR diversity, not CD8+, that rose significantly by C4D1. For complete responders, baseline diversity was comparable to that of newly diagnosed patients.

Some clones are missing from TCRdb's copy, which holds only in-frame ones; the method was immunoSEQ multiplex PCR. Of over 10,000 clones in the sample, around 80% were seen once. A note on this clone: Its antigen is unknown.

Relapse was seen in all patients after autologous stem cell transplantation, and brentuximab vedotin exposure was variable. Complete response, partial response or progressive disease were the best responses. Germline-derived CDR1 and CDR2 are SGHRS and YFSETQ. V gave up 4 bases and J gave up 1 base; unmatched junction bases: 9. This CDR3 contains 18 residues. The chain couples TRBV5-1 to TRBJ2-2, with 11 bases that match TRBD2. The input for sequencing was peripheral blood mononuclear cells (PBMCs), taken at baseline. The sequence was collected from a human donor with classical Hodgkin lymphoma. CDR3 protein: CASSPRGLAGLNTGELFF. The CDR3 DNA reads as TGCGCCAGCAGCCCCCGCGGACTAGCGGGTCTGAACACCGGGGAGCTGTTTTTT.